Following are 13 T cell receptor beta chains from one sample sequenced in a study of T cells after yellow fever vaccination. TCRdb re-derived calls from the 5' RACE reads in MiXCR, one entry per CDR3 protein. The table includes 600,000 to 750,000 distinct CDR3 sequences, approximately 13% detected once. The source material was PBMCs, sampled on the day of the yellow fever booster vaccination. Receptors originate from a man aged 25-45 years who received the YFV17D yellow fever vaccine.

This clonotype was recorded a few times. The J gene is TRBJ2-7, the V gene TRBV7-2, with D perhaps TRBD1 or TRBD2 (5 bases each). V dropped 1 base and J dropped 5 bases, with 15 bases sitting between them. Looked up from germline, CDR1 is SGHTA and CDR2 is FQGNSA. This CDR3 comprises 15 residues. This CDR3 is CASSLGGSQYNEQYF. The CDR3 DNA sequence: TGTGCCAGCAGCTTAGGGGGGAGTCAATATAACGAGCAGTACTTC.

Only a few counts were recorded for this clonotype. The chain combines TRBV28 with TRBJ2-7, with D possibly being TRBD1 or TRBD2 (5 bases each). This CDR3 region has 15 residues. V dropped 3 bases and J dropped 0 bases, with 12 bases sitting between them. The germline V gene encodes CDR1 MDHEN and CDR2 SYDVKM. This CDR3 reads CASSFGDVVSYEQYF. The CDR3 DNA follows: TGTGCCAGCAGTTTCGGGGACGTCGTCTCCTACGAGCAGTACTTC. The complete variable domain, with remaining parts taken from reference TRBV28 and TRBJ2-7, reads DVKVTQSSRYLVKRTGEKVFLECVQDMDHENMFWYRQDPGLGLRLIYFSYDVKMKEKGDIPEGYSVSREKKERFSLILESASTNQTSMYLCASSFGDVVSYEQYFGPGTRLTVT.

This clonotype was detected ten times or more. V gene TRBV5-1 combines with J gene TRBJ1-2; D is unclear. This CDR3 has 13 amino acids. Trimming took 2 bases from V and 4 from J, leaving 9 bases between them. Per germline, CDR1 SGHRS and CDR2 YFSETQ. This chain's CDR3 is CASSLGSPYGYTF. CDR3 coding DNA: TGCGCCAGCAGCTTAGGCAGCCCCTATGGCTACACCTTC.

This clonotype came up a few times. The chain uses TRBV12-3 or TRBV12-4 and TRBJ1-3; D call uncertain. V dropped 2 bases and J dropped 4 bases, with 15 bases sitting between them. This CDR3 is 16 amino acids long. The CDR3, as DNA: TGTGCCAGCAGTTTATACGGAGACCTCTCCGGAAACACCATATATTTT. Translated, it gives CASSLYGDLSGNTIYF.

This clonotype was counted only a few times. The chain combines TRBV5-5 with TRBJ2-5; D remains ambiguous. The germline gives CDR1 SGHKS, CDR2 YYEKEE (reference sequence). The CDR3 loop spans 15 amino acids. V was cut by 4 bases and J by 0 bases, with 13 bases left in between. The CDR3 loop is CASSPLVLYQETQYF. Here the CDR3 DNA reads TGTGCCAGCAGCCCGCTTGTGCTTTACCAAGAGACCCAGTACTTC. The variable domain in full, with the rest retrieved from reference TRBV5-5 and TRBJ2-5, is DAGVTQSPTHLIKTRGQQVTLRCSPISGHKSVSWYQQVLGQGPQFIFQYYEKEERGRGNFPDRFSARQFPNYSSELNVNALLLGDSALYLCASSPLVLYQETQYFGPGTRLLVL.

This clonotype was seen at least ten times. The rearrangement links TRBV4-1 to TRBJ2-1; TRBD2 matches 10 bases. V was clipped by 4 bases and J by 4 bases; unmatched bases: 4. The CDR3 loop spans 15 amino acids. CDR1 is MGHRA, CDR2 YSYEKL, per germline. DNA of the CDR3: TGCGCCAGCAGCCGGACTAGCGGCAATTACAATGAGCAGTTCTTC. This sequence encodes CASSRTSGNYNEQFF.

The V gene is TRBV5-1, the J gene TRBJ2-1; tentatively, D is TRBD1 (5 bases). The CDR3 spans 13 residues. Germline lookup yields CDR1 SGHRS and CDR2 YFSETQ. The germline V and J ends were trimmed by 4 bases and 3 bases, with 8 bases remaining between them. CDR3 DNA: TGCGCCAGCAGCAAAGGGGTCTACAATGAGCAGTTCTTC. Translating it yields CASSKGVYNEQFF.

This clonotype has more than one count but fewer than ten. V gene TRBV4-3 combines with J gene TRBJ1-5, with D maybe TRBD1 (6 bases). Per germline, CDR1 LGHNA and CDR2 YSLEER. The CDR3 has 15 amino acids. Trimming pared 3 bases from V and 3 bases from J, leaving 12 bases between. In nucleotides, the CDR3 is TGCGCCAGCAGCCAGCTACAGGGTCCCAATCAGCCCCAGCATTTT. Its protein is CASSQLQGPNQPQHF.

This chain connects TRBV10-1 to TRBJ2-7, with 12 bases identical to TRBD2. V lost 5 bases to trimming and J lost 7 bases; unmatched junction nucleotides: 9. Germline values: CDR1 WNHNN, CDR2 SYGVQD (reference sequence). There are 15 residues in the CDR3. The CDR3 nucleotides read TGCGCCAGCAGTCCCCTAGCGGGAGGGCCAAATGAGCAGTACTTC. Its protein product is CASSPLAGGPNEQYF.

The chain couples TRBV4-3 to TRBJ2-7, with TRBD2 identical over 11 bases. Germline lookup yields CDR1 LGHNA and CDR2 YSLEER. CDR3 length equals 16 residues. With V trimmed by 6 bases and J by 4 bases, 11 bases remained unmatched. This CDR3 is CASSLAVAGGIYEQYF. The CDR3 coding sequence is TGCGCCAGCAGTCTGGCCGTAGCGGGAGGGATATACGAGCAGTACTTC.

This clonotype showed up just a few times. The rearrangement uses TRBV7-2 and TRBJ1-1; D unclear. Germline assignment: CDR1 SGHTA and CDR2 FQGNSA. This CDR3 has 15 amino acids. Trimming removed 5 bases from V and 0 bases from J, with 13 bases in between. CDR3 protein: CASSAQLVVNTEAFF. DNA of the CDR3: TGTGCCAGCAGCGCTCAATTGGTGGTGAACACTGAAGCTTTCTTT.

This clonotype was seen a handful of times. The rearrangement uses TRBV6-1 and TRBJ2-5; 7 bases match TRBD2. Germline V lookup: CDR1 MNHNS, CDR2 SASEGT. V lost 5 bases to trimming and J lost 3 bases; unmatched junction nucleotides: 6. The CDR3 is 14 amino acids. CDR3 region: CASSPSGTEETQYF. The CDR3 nucleotides read TGTGCCAGCAGTCCTAGCGGTACAGAAGAGACCCAGTACTTC.

The chain couples TRBV3-1 to TRBJ1-1; tentative D call: TRBD1 (5 bases). From germline, CDR1 is LGHDT and CDR2 YNNKEL (reference sequence). V shed 1 base and J shed 5 bases, with 11 bases lying between them. This CDR3 comprises 14 residues. DNA for the CDR3: TGTGCCAGCAGCCAAGTTGGGACGGAAACTGAAGCTTTCTTT. Amino acids: CASSQVGTETEAFF.